This T cell receptor beta chain is drawn from a study of metastatic and nonmetastatic thyroid tumors. Study in general: Repertoires of blood and of tissue (tumor or nodule) from malignant and benign thyroid patients were compared. Points from the study as a whole: The reported finding was significantly higher TCR beta diversity in malignant thyroid tumors relative to benign nodules, in blood and tumor.

Every patient underwent thyroid surgery untreated. Authors' data handling: A papillary thyroid cancer distant-metastasis classifier was built from CDR3 differences across clinicopathological groups. TCRdb redid the clone calls on the PCR reads using MiXCR. The V and J calls and clone size come from TCRdb's table, not from the authors' own analysis. The sample shows about 15,000 clones, around a third of them seen only once. Germline V gene sequence: CDR1 MNHNS, CDR2 SASEGT. The CDR3 totals 17 residues. V lost 6 bases and J 0 bases, leaving 21 bases between the germline ends. This clone was seen repeatedly, ten times or more. Its specificity is unknown.

The chain is built from TRBV6-1 and TRBJ2-7, with D possibly TRBD1 on 6 matching bases. This clonotype was obtained from a female donor with papillary thyroid cancer or a benign thyroid nodule (not recorded which). Some clones in this sample may be carry-over from other donors' samples. Sequenced input: tumor tissue. The CDR3 is CASRLSERQAISYEQYF. In DNA, the CDR3 is TGTGCCAGCAGACTGTCTGAACGACAGGCGATCTCCTACGAGCAGTACTTC.